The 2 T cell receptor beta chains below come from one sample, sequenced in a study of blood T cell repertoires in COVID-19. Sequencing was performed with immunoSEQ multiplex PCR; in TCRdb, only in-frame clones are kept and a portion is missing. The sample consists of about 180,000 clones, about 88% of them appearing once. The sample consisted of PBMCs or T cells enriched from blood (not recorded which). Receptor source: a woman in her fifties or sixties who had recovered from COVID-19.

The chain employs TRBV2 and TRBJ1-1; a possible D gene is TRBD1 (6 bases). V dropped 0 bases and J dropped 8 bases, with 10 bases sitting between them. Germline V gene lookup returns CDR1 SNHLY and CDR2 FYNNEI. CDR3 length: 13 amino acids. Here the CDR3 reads CASSEATGLEAFF. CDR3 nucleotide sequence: TGTGCCAGCAGTGAAGCGACAGGATTAGAAGCTTTCTTT.

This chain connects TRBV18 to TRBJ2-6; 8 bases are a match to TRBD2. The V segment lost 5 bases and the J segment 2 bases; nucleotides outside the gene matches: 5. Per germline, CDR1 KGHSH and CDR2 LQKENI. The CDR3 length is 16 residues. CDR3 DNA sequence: TGTGCCAGCTCATACGACGGGGGGGCTGGGGCCAACGTCCTGACTTTC. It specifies CASSYDGGAGANVLTF. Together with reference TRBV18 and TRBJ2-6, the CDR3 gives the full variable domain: NAGVMQNPRHLVRRRGQEARLRCSPMKGHSHVYWYRQLPEEGLKFMVYLQKENIIDESGMPKERFSAEFPKEGPSILRIQQVVRGDSAAYFCASSYDGGAGANVLTFGAGSRLTVL.